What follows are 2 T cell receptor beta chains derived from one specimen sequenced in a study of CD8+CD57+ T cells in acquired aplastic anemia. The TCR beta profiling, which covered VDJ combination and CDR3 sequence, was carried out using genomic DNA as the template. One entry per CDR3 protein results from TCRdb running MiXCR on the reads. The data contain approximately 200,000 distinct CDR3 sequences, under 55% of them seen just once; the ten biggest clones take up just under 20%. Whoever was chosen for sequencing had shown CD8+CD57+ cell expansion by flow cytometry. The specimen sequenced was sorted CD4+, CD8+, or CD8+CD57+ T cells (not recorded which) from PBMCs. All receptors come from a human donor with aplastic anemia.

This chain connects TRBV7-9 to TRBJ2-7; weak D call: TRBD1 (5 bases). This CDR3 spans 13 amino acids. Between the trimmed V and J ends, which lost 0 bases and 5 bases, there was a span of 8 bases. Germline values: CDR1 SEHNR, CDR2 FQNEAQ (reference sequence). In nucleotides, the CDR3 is TGTGCCAGCAGCTTAGCGGGCAGGGACGAGCAGTACTTC. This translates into CASSLAGRDEQYF.

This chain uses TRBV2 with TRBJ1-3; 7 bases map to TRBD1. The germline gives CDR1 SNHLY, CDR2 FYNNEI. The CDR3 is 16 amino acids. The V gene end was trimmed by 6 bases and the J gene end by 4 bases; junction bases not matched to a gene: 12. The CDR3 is CASSSYPGQYGNTIYF. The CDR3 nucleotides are TGTGCCAGCAGCAGCTACCCGGGACAGTACGGAAACACCATATATTTT.